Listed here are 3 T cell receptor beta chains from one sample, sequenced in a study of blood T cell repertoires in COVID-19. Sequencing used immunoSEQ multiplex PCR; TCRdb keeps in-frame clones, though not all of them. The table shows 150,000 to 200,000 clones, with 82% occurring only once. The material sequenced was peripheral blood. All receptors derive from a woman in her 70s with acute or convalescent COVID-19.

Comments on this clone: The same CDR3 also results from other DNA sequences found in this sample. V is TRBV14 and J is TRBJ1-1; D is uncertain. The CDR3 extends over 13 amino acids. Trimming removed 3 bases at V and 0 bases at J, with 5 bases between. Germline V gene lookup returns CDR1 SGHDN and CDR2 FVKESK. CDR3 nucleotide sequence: TGTGCCAGCAGCCAGACACTGAACACTGAAGCTTTCTTT. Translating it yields CASSQTLNTEAFF. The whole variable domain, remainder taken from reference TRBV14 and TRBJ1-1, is EAGVTQFPSHSVIEKGQTVTLRCDPISGHDNLYWYRRVMGKEIKFLLHFVKESKQDESGMPNNRFLAERTGGTYSTLKVQPAELEDSGVYFCASSQTLNTEAFFGQGTRLTVV.

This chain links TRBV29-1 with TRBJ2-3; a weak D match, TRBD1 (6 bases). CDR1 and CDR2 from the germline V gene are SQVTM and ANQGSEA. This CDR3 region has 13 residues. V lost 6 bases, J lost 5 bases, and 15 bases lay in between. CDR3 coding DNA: TGCAGCGTCCCACAGGGTTCTAAAGATACGCAGTATTTT. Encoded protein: CSVPQGSKDTQYF.

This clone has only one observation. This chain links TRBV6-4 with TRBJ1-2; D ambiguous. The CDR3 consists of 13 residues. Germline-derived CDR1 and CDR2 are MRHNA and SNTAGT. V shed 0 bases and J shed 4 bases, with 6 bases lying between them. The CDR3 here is CASSDSRTYGYTF. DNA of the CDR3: TGTGCCAGCAGTGACTCGAGAACCTATGGCTACACCTTC.